The TCR beta chain described here comes from a study of blood T cell repertoires in COVID-19. Study background: T cells, B-cell-depleted T cells, or PBMCs provided the cDNA or gDNA that served as material.

This clone was observed a single time. Original processing methods: Reference gene primers were amplified, and this amplification served to estimate nucleated cell counts. Produced via immunoSEQ multiplex PCR; TCRdb's table is partial and in-frame only. The V and J calls and the clone size are those of that table, but D and trimming were determined from the DNA. Of a few hundred thousand clones listed, roughly 90% are singletons. This clonotype was obtained from a woman aged 25 to 39 who had recovered from COVID-19. Material: PBMCs or T cells enriched from blood (not recorded which).

As DNA, the CDR3 is TGTGCCAGCAGCCTGGGACAGGGTATGACAGATACGCAGTATTTT. Amino acids: CASSLGQGMTDTQYF. The genes are TRBV6-5 and TRBJ2-3, with TRBD1 matching over 9 bases. The CDR3 has 15 residues. Germline V gives CDR1 MNHEY, CDR2 SVGAGI. V lost 6 bases and J lost 3; bases outside the gene matches: 7.